This entry concerns a single T cell receptor (beta chain). This clonotype was recorded a few times. What this receptor recognizes is not known. Per-base qualities were not stored, and no clone one base away is much larger. For CDR1 and CDR2, the germline V gene lists MGHDK and SYGVNS. The V end loses 1 base and the J end loses 8 bases, and a stretch of 9 bases separates them. CDR3 length: 13 amino acids, cysteine to phenylalanine. The DNA shown is the 39-base CDR3, in frame from base 1. The sample belongs to a study of neurological immune-mediated disorders (dated by TCRdb to the late 2010s). Notes on the research overall: Among the approximately 35 multiple sclerosis patients, relapsing-remitting MS accounted for approximately 31 and secondary progressive MS accounted for 3. Using UMI-based sequencing, the study compared peripheral blood TCR-beta repertoires from patients with HTLV-I-associated myelopathy (HAM/TSP), patients with multiple sclerosis, and healthy controls. Longitudinal samples, technical triplicates and paired sorted CD4+ and CD8+ T-cell subsets, alongside PBMC samples, were included among the roughly 100 TCR-beta libraries. The cohort included approximately 70 subjects: about 15 with HAM/TSP, some 34 with multiple sclerosis, and around 20 healthy controls. The paper's findings and limits, for the study overall: No clinical or MRI features were associated with the MS cluster, and the authors said that larger cohorts are needed. In a phylogenetic analysis, the repertoires of 18 out of 34 MS patients fell into a single cluster of related CDR3 sequences, pointing to a possible signature at the repertoire level. Across subjects, expanded clones never shared an identical CDR3 amino acid sequence, which suggests that the TCR-beta repertoires in every group were private. The highest TCR clonal expansion was observed in HAM/TSP patients, whereas the lowest was observed in MS patients, even when compared with healthy controls.

Libraries from unsorted PBMCs were made from 2 million PBMCs kept in RNAlater at -80 degrees C until RNA extraction. Multiple sclerosis patients were enrolled in a US clinical protocol evaluating disease progression by magnetic resonance imaging. PBMCs were separated from peripheral blood using Ficoll-Hypaque density gradient centrifugation and then cryopreserved in liquid nitrogen. cDNA was synthesized by template-switch 5'RACE using a primer with a 10-nucleotide random unique molecular identifier that tagged each TCR transcript. Over 200 million TCR-beta sequences, covering 15-18 subjects, were produced in each sequencing run. The RNeasy kit was used to extract total RNA. The KAPA Real-time Library Amplification kit was used to amplify TCR-beta VDJ regions with primers targeting the TCR constant region and the 5'RACE anchor. Sample indexes and Illumina adaptors were added in a first PCR, and a second PCR then increased library yield. The roughly 650 bp TCR product was size-selected on a 2% E-gel SizeSelection system after Ampure bead purification. Before pooling, library quality was assessed on a Bioanalyzer, concentration was determined with Qubit, and library quantification was performed with the Kapa Library Quantification kit. An Illumina HiSeq 2500 was used to sequence the libraries paired-end at 2 x 150 bp. To increase sequence diversity, roughly 24-32% phiX was spiked into each library pool. In the source study's methods: Quality-filtered reads were processed with the UMI-based MiGEC pipeline, which removed over 75% of raw TCR sequences during error correction. IMGT germline references were used for alignment of VDJ genes, and clonotypes were defined by a unique CDR3 amino acid sequence together with V-J genes. Clonal expansion, Shannon diversity, and CDR3 relatedness (CalcPairwiseDistances, ClusterSamples) were evaluated with VDJtools, and phylogenetic trees were built with CLCbio workbench. Expanded clones were defined as having at least 8 unique UMIs, based on coefficient-of-variation modelling across technical triplicates. Clones were called with MiXCR by TCRdb after fastp trimmed the public reads at Q25, and only in-frame beta chains were retained. All rows with the same CDR3 protein become a single entry with the most common DNA and genes. The V and J calls were not made by the authors but by TCRdb's processing. The sample table contains about 59,000 distinct CDR3 sequences; only one count was recorded for 3.5% of them. The ten largest account for about 3% of the sample.

Sequenced: PBMCs. The receptor comes from a woman in her twenties or thirties with multiple sclerosis. The chain links TRBV25-1 with TRBJ2-1, and perhaps TRBD2 as D gene, on 5 matching bases. The sequenced DNA is TGTGCCAGCAGTGAATCCGGAGGCTATGAGCAGTTCTTC. It specifies CASSESGGYEQFF.